The T cell receptor beta chain described here comes from a study of cytomegalovirus exposure and HLA in healthy donors. Whole-study context: In a later analysis, the 120 or so validation repertoires were reported to have used the same platform as the roughly 600 first-cohort repertoires.

Study-level results: TCR beta chains numbering more than 150 were designated cytomegalovirus-associated. According to a subsequent analysis, TCR clusters from the first cohort were inclined to appear together in the roughly 120 validation repertoires.

V lost 4 bases and J lost 2, with 5 bases in between. The CDR3 runs to 13 residues. Germline-derived CDR1 and CDR2 are LGHNA and YSLEER. Clones were sequenced by immunoSEQ multiplex PCR, and TCRdb holds only the in-frame ones, with some missing. Here the sample spans more than 250,000 clones, 90% being singletons. Points on this clone: Its antigen is undetermined.

The sample comprised PBMCs. The TCR comes from a woman in her twenties or thirties in good health and CMV-seronegative. The rearrangement uses TRBV4-3 and TRBJ2-2; D gene unclear. The DNA of the CDR3 is TGCGCCAGCAGCCGTCCCAACACCGGGGAGCTGTTTTTT. Its protein is CASSRPNTGELFF.